These T cell receptor beta chains were read from a single sample in a study of tissue T cells after allogeneic stem cell transplantation. Using immunoSEQ multiplex PCR, the repertoire was profiled, and TCRdb retains in-frame clones only, with some absent. This table holds about 12,000 clones, 70% found once. Here the sequenced sample was tissue from the right colon, taken at autopsy. The receptor set was obtained from a woman aged 18 to 55 with breast cancer. Each CDR3 is given with its conserved first and last residue. D genes are given only for firm matches. For some rows the clone size is stated as once, few or many, or as a class when expanded; others skip it.

TRBJ1-4	NA	TRBV7-2	NA	CASSLNQGMSNEKLFF	TGTGCCAGCAGCTTAAATCAGGGAATGTCTAATGAAAAACTGTTTTTT
TRBJ2-2	TRBD2	TRBV9	NA	CASSPRGDGNTGELFF	TGTGCCAGCAGCCCCCGGGGGGACGGAAACACCGGGGAGCTGTTTTTT
TRBJ2-3	NA	TRBV12-3/TRBV12-4	few	CASNLRHTDTQYF	TGTGCCAGCAACTTAAGGCACACAGATACGCAGTATTTT
TRBJ2-7	NA	TRBV14	NA	CASSQGGYEQYF	TGTGCCAGCAGCCAAGGGGGCTACGAGCAGTACTTC
TRBJ1-2	TRBD1	TRBV6-6	NA	CASSPGQDYGYTF	TGTGCCAGCAGCCCAGGACAGGACTATGGCTACACCTTC
TRBJ2-2	TRBD2	TRBV5-6	NA	CASSLAGTSGRNSGELFF	TGTGCCAGCAGCTTGGCCGGGACTAGCGGGAGAAATAGCGGGGAGCTGTTTTTT
TRBJ1-5	NA	TRBV6-5	few	CASSDSGGGQPQHF	TGTGCCAGCAGCGACAGCGGGGGCGGTCAGCCCCAGCATTTT
TRBJ2-7	NA	TRBV5-1	NA	CASSLRRGDDEQYF	TGCGCCAGCAGCCTGAGACGCGGAGATGACGAGCAGTACTTC
TRBJ2-7	NA	TRBV24-1	NA	CATSLGYEQYF	TGTGCCACCAGCCTGGGATACGAGCAGTACTTC
TRBJ1-1	NA	TRBV6-2/TRBV6-3	NA	CASSSAPGTEAFF	TGTGCCAGCAGTTCCGCCCCGGGAACTGAAGCTTTCTTT
TRBJ2-3	TRBD1	TRBV19	few	CASSDRGYTDTQYF	TGTGCCAGTAGTGACAGGGGATACACAGATACGCAGTATTTT
TRBJ2-5	TRBD2	TRBV7-3	NA	CASSPHDPKRGQETQYF	TGTGCCAGCAGCCCTCATGACCCTAAGCGGGGTCAAGAGACCCAGTACTTC
TRBJ2-3	TRBD2	TRBV6-1	NA	CASSESLGSGSTDTQYF	TGTGCCAGCAGTGAATCCCTGGGTAGCGGGAGTACAGATACGCAGTATTTT
TRBJ1-5	NA	TRBV27	NA	CASSPLGSNQPQHF	TGTGCCAGCAGTCCGTTGGGTAGCAATCAGCCCCAGCATTTT
TRBJ2-1	TRBD2	TRBV7-2	few	CASSPSGSGRGNEQFF	TGTGCCAGCAGCCCCAGCGGGAGCGGGAGGGGCAATGAGCAGTTCTTC
TRBJ2-7	NA	TRBV6-5	NA	CASGSHQPFPDGQYF	TGTGCCAGCGGGTCACATCAACCATTTCCTGATGGGCAGTACTTC
TRBJ2-7	NA	TRBV6-5	medium-sized	CASSLGGREQYF	TGTGCCAGCAGCCTAGGCGGGCGCGAGCAGTACTTC
TRBJ1-2	NA	TRBV14	once	CASSPGQNLYGYTF	TGTGCCAGCAGCCCTGGACAGAACCTCTATGGCTACACCTTC
TRBJ2-7	NA	TRBV4-2	few	CASSQEEISYEQYF	TGTGCCAGCAGCCAAGAAGAGATCTCCTACGAGCAGTACTTC
TRBJ1-2	TRBD1	TRBV6-6	few	CASSPGQGLQYGYTF	TGTGCCAGCAGTCCCGGACAGGGGCTCCAATATGGCTACACCTTC
TRBJ1-1	TRBD1	TRBV7-2	NA	CASSHQTGTEVPEAFF	TGTGCCAGCAGCCATCAGACCGGGACAGAGGTGCCTGAAGCTTTCTTT
TRBJ2-2	NA	TRBV20-1	few	CSVPARGELFF	TGCAGTGTCCCTGCTCGGGGGGAGCTGTTTTTT
TRBJ2-7	NA	TRBV7-2	NA	CASSLGSSGREQYF	TGTGCCAGCAGCTTAGGGAGTAGCGGACGCGAGCAGTACTTC
TRBJ2-1	TRBD2	TRBV28	NA	CASSLWGLAGAYNEQFF	TGTGCCAGCAGTTTATGGGGACTAGCGGGAGCCTACAATGAGCAGTTCTTC
TRBJ2-6	NA	TRBV19	large	CASSPTPMDLAGANVLTF	TGTGCCAGTAGTCCCACCCCGATGGACCTTGCCGGGGCCAACGTCCTGACTTTC
TRBJ2-5	NA	TRBV5-8	NA	CASSPRGGTQYF	TGTGCCAGCAGCCCCCGGGGCGGGACCCAGTACTTC
TRBJ1-2	NA	TRBV18	few	CASSPAELNYGYTF	TGTGCCAGCTCGCCGGCCGAACTCAACTATGGCTACACCTTC
TRBJ2-7	NA	TRBV7-8	NA	CASSLYYEQYF	TGTGCCAGCAGCTTATACTACGAGCAGTACTTC
TRBJ2-1	TRBD2	TRBV18	NA	CASSLSGGHQNEQFF	TGTGCCAGCTCACTTAGCGGGGGCCATCAGAATGAGCAGTTCTTC
TRBJ1-4	NA	TRBV19	NA	CASRNDRRELFF	TGTGCCAGTAGAAACGACCGGAGGGAACTGTTTTTT
TRBJ2-3	TRBD1	TRBV7-2	NA	CASSLDRGTDTQYF	TGTGCCAGCAGCTTAGACAGGGGGACAGATACGCAGTATTTT
TRBJ2-7	NA	TRBV9	NA	CASSVGRQTSKYF	TGTGCCAGCAGCGTTGGGCGACAGACGAGTAAGTACTTC
TRBJ2-2	NA	TRBV7-8	NA	CATGRPGRFGELFF	TGTGCCACCGGCCGTCCGGGTCGTTTCGGGGAGCTGTTTTTT